The rows below give T cell receptor beta chains drawn from one sample of a study of Ad26.COV2.S vaccination and SARS-CoV-2 variants. This table comes from immunoSEQ multiplex PCR, and its TCRdb copy is limited to in-frame clones, with some not included. Among roughly 320,000 clones listed, around 84% were seen once. The sequencing used peripheral blood, collected in a trial of Ad26.COV2.S vaccine versus placebo. The receptors here all came from a person aged 18-65 years who received the Ad26.COV2.S COVID-19 vaccine or a placebo. The conserved cysteine and the conserved F or W are not part of the CDR3 here. The order of the fields is V gene, CDR3 protein.

TRBV7-2,ASSRGGYTDTQY
TRBV28,ASSSPGHQKGNTIY
TRBV5-5,ASSLASGVLYNEQF
TRBV6-5,ASRASALNYSPLH
TRBV3-1/TRBV3-2,ASMYRGLLDTQY
TRBV7-8,ASSSGLAGGLATQY
TRBV11-1,ASSLMDGNTIY
TRBV10-3,AVRGSTEAF
TRBV9,ASSVYNILSGNTIY
TRBV5-4,ASSPTDRNTEAF
TRBV6-2/TRBV6-3,ASSYGGQGGNQPQH
TRBV12-3/TRBV12-4,ASSLKGNTIY
TRBV11-2,ASSLIPVNEAF
TRBV24-1,ATGLLRDTQY
TRBV4-3,ASSQDRAHGYT
TRBV6-4,ASSHGTSSNEQF
TRBV18,ASSPPGTWDTQY
TRBV4-3,ASSQGTSGGGSSYNEQF
TRBV3-1/TRBV3-2,ASSPDRLAGNTIY
TRBV7-2,ASSSGQSANYGYT
TRBV12-5,ASGLVRLGTGVEKLF
TRBV6-6,ASSYSGTKYEQY
TRBV5-1,ASSGYGGSTDTQY
TRBV27,ASRTGTNTGELF
TRBV18,ASSPPGNYGYT
TRBV6-2/TRBV6-3,ASSYKQGGETQY
TRBV18,ASSPLTGEAF
TRBV2,ASSGTGAGNQPQH
TRBV4-3,ASSQSGTGGIKLF
TRBV19,ASSVPGGGRDTQY
TRBV27,ASRPQGKSYEQY
TRBV5-6,ASSLRAPLDEQF
TRBV11-3,ASSPTRYNEQF
TRBV7-9,ASSSQGQGARNEQF
TRBV9,ASSPGALTEAF
TRBV5-4,ASRRQGAMLNTEAF
TRBV5-1,ASSLEGPYYGYT
TRBV4-1,ASRKTGSNEKLF
TRBV13,ASSLGPGRGHGYT
TRBV18,ASSTGQETQY
TRBV3-1/TRBV3-2,ASSQPLTGPTGELF
TRBV6-6,ASNLSGGNTGELF
TRBV3-1/TRBV3-2,ASSLAVGEQY
TRBV5-1,ASSPGDSVGEKLF
TRBV5-1,ASSLDGSKLEAF
TRBV6-1,ASSEQGGTGELF
TRBV5-4,ASSYAGGYEQF
TRBV12-5,ASGPPGQQY